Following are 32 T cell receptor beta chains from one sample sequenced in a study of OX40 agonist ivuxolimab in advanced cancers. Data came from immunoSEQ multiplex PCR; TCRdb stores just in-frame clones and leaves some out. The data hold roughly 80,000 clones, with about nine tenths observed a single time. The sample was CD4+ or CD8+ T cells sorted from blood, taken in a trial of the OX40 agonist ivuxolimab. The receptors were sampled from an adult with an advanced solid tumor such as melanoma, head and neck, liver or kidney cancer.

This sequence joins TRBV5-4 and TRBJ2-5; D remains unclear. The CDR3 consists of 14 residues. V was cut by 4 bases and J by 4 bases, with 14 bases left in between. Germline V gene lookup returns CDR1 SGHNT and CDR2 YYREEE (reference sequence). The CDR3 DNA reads TGTGCCAGCAGCCCAATTAGGAGCTCAGAGACCCAGTACTTC. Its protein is CASSPIRSSETQYF.

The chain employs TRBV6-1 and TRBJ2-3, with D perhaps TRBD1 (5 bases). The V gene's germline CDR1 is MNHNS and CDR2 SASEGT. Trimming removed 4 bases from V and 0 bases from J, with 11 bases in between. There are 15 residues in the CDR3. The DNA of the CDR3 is TGTGCCAGCAGTGCAGGGATGACTAGCACAGATACGCAGTATTTT. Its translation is CASSAGMTSTDTQYF.

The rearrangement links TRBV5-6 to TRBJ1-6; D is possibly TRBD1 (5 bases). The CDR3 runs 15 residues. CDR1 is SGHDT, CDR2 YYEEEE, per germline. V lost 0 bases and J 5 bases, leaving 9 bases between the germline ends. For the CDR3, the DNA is TGTGCCAGCAGCTTGGGACAGAAGAATAATTCACCCCTCCACTTT. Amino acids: CASSLGQKNNSPLHF.

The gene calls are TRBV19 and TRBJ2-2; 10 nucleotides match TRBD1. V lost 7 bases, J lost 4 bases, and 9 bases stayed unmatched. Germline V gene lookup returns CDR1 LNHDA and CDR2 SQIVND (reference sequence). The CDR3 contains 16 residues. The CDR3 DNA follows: TGTGCCAGTAAACAGACAGGGGGCGCGGGCACCGGGGAGCTGTTTTTT. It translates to CASKQTGGAGTGELFF.

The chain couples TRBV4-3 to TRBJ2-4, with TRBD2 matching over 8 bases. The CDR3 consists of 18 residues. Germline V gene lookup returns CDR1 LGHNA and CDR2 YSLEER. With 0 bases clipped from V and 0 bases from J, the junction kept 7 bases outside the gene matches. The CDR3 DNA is TGCGCCAGCAGCCAAGATCGGGTAGCGGGGCTAGCCAAAAACATTCAGTACTTC. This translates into CASSQDRVAGLAKNIQYF.

CDR3 sequence reads: CASRSGVWTEAFF. Written as DNA, the CDR3 is TGTGCCAGCAGGTCAGGGGTGTGGACTGAAGCTTTCTTT. The chain has TRBV27 and TRBJ1-1, with D maybe TRBD1 (6 bases). The germline CDR1 and CDR2 sequences are MNHEY and SMNVEV (reference sequence). The CDR3 sequence is 13 residues long. V lost 6 bases, J lost 5 bases, and 13 bases lay in between.

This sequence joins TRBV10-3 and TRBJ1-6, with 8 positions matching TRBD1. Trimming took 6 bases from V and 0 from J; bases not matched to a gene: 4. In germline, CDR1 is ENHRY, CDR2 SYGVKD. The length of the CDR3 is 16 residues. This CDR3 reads CAISDRGSSYNSPLHF. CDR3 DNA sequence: TGTGCCATCAGCGACAGGGGCAGCTCCTATAATTCACCCCTCCACTTT.

The CDR3 is CASSLAGQTGELFF. The CDR3 DNA reads TGTGCCAGCAGCTTAGCCGGACAGACCGGGGAGCTGTTTTTT. V and J are TRBV11-3 and TRBJ2-2, with D perhaps TRBD1 (6 bases). The V and J ends lost 1 base and 5 bases respectively, with 8 bases between them. CDR3 size: 14 residues. The germline gives CDR1 SGHNT, CDR2 YENEEA.

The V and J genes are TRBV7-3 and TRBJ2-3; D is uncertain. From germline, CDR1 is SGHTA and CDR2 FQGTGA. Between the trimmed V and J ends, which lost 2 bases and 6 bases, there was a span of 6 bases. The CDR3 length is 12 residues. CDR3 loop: CASSLYGDTQYF. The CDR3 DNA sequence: TGTGCCAGCAGCTTATACGGCGATACGCAGTATTTT.

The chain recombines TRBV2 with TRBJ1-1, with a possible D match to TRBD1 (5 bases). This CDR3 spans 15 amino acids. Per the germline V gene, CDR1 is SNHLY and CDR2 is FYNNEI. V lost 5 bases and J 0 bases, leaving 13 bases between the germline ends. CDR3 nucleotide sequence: TGTGCCAGCAGTAAGGGGAGGCGGATGAACACTGAAGCTTTCTTT. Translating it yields CASSKGRRMNTEAFF.

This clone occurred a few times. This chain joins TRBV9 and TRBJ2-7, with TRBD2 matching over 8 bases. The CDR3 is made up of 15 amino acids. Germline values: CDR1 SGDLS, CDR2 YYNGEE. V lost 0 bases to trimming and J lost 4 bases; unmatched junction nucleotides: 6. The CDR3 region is CASSVGSGVWYEQYF. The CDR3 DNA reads TGTGCCAGCAGCGTAGGTAGCGGGGTTTGGTACGAGCAGTACTTC. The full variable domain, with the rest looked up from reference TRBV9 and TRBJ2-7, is DSGVTQTPKHLITATGQRVTLRCSPRSGDLSVYWYQQSLDQGLQFLIQYYNGEERAKGNILERFSAQQFPDLHSELNLSSLELGDSALYFCASSVGSGVWYEQYFGPGTRLTVT.

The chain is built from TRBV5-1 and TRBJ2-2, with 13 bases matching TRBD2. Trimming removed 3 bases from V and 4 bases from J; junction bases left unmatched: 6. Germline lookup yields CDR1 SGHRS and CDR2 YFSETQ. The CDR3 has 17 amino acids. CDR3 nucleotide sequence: TGCGCCAGCAGCTCGGGACTAGCGGGACTGGTCACCGGGGAGCTGTTTTTT. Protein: CASSSGLAGLVTGELFF.

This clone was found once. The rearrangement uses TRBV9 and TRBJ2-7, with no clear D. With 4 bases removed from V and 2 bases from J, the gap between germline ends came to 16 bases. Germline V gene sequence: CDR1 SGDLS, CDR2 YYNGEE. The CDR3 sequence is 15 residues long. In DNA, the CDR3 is TGTGCCAGCAGCCCCTCCGGTAGCACCACCTACGAGCAGTACTTC. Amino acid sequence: CASSPSGSTTYEQYF.

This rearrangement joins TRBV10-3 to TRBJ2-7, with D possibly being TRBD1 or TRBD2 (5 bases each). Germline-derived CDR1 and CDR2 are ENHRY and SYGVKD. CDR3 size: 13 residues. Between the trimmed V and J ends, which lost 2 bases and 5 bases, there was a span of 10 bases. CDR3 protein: CAISEIGGHEQYF. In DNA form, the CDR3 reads TGTGCCATCAGTGAGATTGGGGGACACGAGCAGTACTTC.

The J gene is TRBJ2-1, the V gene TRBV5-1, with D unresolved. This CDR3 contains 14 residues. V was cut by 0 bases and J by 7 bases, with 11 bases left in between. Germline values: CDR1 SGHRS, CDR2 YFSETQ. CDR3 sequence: CASSLAAQVNEQFF. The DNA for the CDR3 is TGCGCCAGCAGCTTGGCCGCGCAAGTTAATGAGCAGTTCTTC.

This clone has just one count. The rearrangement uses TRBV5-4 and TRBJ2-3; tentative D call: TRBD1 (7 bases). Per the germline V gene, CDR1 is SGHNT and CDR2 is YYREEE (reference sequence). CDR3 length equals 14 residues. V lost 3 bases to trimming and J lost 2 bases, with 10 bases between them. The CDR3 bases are TGTGCCAGCAGCTCCAGGGGGGTCACAGATACGCAGTATTTT. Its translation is CASSSRGVTDTQYF. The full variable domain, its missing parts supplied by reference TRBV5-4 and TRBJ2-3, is ETGVTQSPTHLIKTRGQQVTLRCSSQSGHNTVSWYQQALGQGPQFIFQYYREEENGRGNFPPRFSGLQFPNYSSELNVNALELDDSALYLCASSSRGVTDTQYFGPGTRLTVL.

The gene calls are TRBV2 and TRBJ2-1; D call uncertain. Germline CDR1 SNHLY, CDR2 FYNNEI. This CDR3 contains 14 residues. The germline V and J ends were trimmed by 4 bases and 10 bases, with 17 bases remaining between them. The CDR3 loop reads CASSALSRLGEQFF. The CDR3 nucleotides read TGTGCCAGCAGTGCCCTCTCTAGGTTGGGCGAGCAGTTCTTC. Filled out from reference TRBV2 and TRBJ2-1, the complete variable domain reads EPEVTQTPSHQVTQMGQEVILRCVPISNHLYFYWYRQILGQKVEFLVSFYNNEISEKSEIFDDQFSVERPDGSNFTLKIRSTKLEDSAMYFCASSALSRLGEQFFGPGTRLTVL.

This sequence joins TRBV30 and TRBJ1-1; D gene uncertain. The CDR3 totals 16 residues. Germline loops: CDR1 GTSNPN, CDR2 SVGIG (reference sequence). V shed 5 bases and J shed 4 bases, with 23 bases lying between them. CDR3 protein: CAWQTILTTKPTEAFF. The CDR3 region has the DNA TGTGCCTGGCAGACAATTTTAACCACCAAGCCCACTGAAGCTTTCTTT.

CDR3 sequence reads: CASKYSRVRNTEAFF. The CDR3 coding sequence is TGTGCCAGCAAATATTCCAGGGTAAGGAACACTGAAGCTTTCTTT. V usage is TRBV6-6 and J usage is TRBJ1-1, with a weak D call TRBD1 (5 bases). Trimming left V 7 bases short and J 1 base short, with 16 bases between. The V gene's germline CDR1 is MNHNY and CDR2 SVGAGI (reference sequence). This CDR3 is built from 15 residues.

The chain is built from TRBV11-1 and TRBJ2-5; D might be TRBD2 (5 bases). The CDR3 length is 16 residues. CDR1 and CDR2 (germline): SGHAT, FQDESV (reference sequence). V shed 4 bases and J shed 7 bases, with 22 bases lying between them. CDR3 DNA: TGTGCCAGCAGCTCCCCCGAAGCCCGGGATAGGGTGACCCAGTACTTC. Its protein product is CASSSPEARDRVTQYF.

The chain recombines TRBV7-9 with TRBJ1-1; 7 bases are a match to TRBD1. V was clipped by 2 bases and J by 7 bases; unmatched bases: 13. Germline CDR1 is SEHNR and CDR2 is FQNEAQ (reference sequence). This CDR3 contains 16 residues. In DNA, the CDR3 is TGTGCCAGCAGCTTAACGCAGGGGGGATGGCACCATGAAGCTTTCTTT. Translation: CASSLTQGGWHHEAFF.

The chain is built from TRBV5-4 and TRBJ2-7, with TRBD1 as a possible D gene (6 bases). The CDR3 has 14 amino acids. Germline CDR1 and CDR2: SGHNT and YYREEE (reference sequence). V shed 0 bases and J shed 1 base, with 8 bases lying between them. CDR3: CASSLDRVSYEQYF. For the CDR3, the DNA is TGTGCCAGCAGCTTGGACAGGGTTTCCTACGAGCAGTACTTC.

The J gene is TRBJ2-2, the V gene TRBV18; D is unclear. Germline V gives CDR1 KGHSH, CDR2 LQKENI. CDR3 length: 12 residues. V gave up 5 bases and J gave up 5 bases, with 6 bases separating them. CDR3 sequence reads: CASSIHTGELFF. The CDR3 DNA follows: TGTGCCAGCTCAATTCATACCGGGGAGCTGTTTTTT.

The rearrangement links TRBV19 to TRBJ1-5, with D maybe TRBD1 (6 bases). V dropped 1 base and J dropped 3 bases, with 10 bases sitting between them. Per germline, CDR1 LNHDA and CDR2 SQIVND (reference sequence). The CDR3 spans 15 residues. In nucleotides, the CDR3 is TGTGCCAGTAGTATAGGGGCGGGGGCCAATCAGCCCCAGCATTTT. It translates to CASSIGAGANQPQHF.

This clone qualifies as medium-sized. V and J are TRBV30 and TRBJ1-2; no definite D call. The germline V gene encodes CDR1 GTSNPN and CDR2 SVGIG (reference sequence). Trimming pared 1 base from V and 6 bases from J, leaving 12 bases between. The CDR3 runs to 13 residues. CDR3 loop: CAWSGALVHGYTF. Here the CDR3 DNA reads TGTGCCTGGAGTGGAGCGCTCGTCCATGGCTACACCTTC.

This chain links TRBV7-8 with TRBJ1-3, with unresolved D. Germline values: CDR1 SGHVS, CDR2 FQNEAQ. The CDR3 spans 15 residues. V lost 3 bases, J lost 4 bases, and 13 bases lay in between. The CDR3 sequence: CASSLAGSTGNTIYF. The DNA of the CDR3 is TGTGCCAGCAGCTTGGCTGGAAGTACGGGAAACACCATATATTTT.

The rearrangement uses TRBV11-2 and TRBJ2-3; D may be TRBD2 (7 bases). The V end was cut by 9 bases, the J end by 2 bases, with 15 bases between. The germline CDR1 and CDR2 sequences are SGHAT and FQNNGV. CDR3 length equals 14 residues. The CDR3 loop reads CASRKGGDTDTQYF. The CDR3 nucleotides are TGTGCCAGTCGCAAGGGGGGGGACACAGATACGCAGTATTTT.

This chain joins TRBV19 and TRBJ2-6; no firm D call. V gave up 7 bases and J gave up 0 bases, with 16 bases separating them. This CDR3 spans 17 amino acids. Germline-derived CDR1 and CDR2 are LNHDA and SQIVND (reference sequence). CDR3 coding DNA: TGTGCCAGTACCGAAGGATGGCTCCTCTCTGGGGCCAACGTCCTGACTTTC. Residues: CASTEGWLLSGANVLTF.

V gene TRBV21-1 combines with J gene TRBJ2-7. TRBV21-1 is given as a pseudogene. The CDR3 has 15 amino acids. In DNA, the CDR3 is TGTGCCAGCAGCTGCGGGACAAAATTCTCCTACGAGCAGTACTTC. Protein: CASSCGTKFSYEQYF.

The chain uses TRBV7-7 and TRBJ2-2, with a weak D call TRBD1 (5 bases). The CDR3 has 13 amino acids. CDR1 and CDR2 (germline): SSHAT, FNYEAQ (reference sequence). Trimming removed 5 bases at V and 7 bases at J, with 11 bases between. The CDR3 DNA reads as TGTGCCAGCAGCGCTCAGGGTAACGGGGAGCTGTTTTTT. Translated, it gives CASSAQGNGELFF.

The CDR3 here is CASSSGGGRTEAFF. CDR3 nucleotides: TGTGCCAGCAGCTCGGGCGGGGGGCGCACTGAAGCTTTCTTT. The V gene is TRBV7-3, the J gene TRBJ1-1, with a possible D match to TRBD1 (6 bases). CDR3 length equals 14 residues. Germline-derived CDR1 and CDR2 are SGHTA and FQGTGA. Deletions cut 4 bases from V and 4 bases from J, with 13 bases between.

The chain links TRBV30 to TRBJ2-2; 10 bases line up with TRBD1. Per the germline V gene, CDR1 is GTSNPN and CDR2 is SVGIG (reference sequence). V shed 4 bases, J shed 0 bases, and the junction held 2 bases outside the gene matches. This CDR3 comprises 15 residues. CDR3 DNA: TGTGCCTGGACCGGGACAGGGGCGAACACCGGGGAGCTGTTTTTT. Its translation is CAWTGTGANTGELFF.